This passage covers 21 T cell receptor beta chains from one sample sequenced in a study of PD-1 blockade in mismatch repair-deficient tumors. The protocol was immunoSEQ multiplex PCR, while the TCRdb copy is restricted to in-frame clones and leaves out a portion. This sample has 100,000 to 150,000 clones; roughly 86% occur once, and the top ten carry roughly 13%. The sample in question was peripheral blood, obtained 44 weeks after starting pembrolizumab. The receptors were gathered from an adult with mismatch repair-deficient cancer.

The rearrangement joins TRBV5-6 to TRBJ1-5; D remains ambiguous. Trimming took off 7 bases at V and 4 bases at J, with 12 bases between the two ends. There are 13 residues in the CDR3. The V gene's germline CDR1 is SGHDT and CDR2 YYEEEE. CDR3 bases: TGTGCCAGCTCTAGACGGGGTAATCAGCCCCAGCATTTT. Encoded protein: CASSRRGNQPQHF.

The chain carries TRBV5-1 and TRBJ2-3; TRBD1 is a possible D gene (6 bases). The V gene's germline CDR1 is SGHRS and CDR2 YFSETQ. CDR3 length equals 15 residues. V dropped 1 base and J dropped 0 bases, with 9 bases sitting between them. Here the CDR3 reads CASSLRQVSTDTQYF. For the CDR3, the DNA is TGCGCCAGCAGCTTGCGACAGGTTAGCACAGATACGCAGTATTTT.

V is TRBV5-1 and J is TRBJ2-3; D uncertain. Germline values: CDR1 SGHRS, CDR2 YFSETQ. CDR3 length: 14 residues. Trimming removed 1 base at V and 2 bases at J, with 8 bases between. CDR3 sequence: CASSLLAHTDTQYF. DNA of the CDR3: TGCGCCAGCAGCTTGCTGGCCCACACAGATACGCAGTATTTT. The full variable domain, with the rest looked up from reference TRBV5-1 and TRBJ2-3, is KAGVTQTPRYLIKTRGQQVTLSCSPISGHRSVSWYQQTPGQGLQFLFEYFSETQRNKGNFPGRFSGRQFSNSRSEMNVSTLELGDSALYLCASSLLAHTDTQYFGPGTRLTVL.

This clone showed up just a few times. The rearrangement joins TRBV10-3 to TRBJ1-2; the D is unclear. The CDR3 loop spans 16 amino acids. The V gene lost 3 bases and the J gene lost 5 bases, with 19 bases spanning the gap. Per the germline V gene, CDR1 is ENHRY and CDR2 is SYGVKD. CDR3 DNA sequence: TGTGCCATCAGTGATGACGGACGGCCTGGTCCTTATGGCTACACCTTC. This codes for CAISDDGRPGPYGYTF.

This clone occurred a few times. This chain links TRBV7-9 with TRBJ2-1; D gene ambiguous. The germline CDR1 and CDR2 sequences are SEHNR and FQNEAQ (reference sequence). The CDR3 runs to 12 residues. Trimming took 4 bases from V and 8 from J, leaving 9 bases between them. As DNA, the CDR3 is TGTGCCAGCAGCTCGTTGGCCCATGAGCAGTTCTTC. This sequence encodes CASSSLAHEQFF.

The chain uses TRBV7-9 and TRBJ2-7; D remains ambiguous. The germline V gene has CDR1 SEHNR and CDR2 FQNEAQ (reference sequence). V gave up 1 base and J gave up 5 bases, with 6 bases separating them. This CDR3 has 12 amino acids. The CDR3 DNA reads TGTGCCAGCAGCTTAGGGGTTGACGAGCAGTACTTC. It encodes CASSLGVDEQYF.

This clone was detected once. The CDR3 is CASISLGAGDNEQFF. CDR3 nucleotides: TGTGCCAGCATTTCCCTCGGGGCGGGTGACAATGAGCAGTTCTTC. This chain links TRBV27 with TRBJ2-1; D may match TRBD1 or TRBD2 (5 bases each). The germline V and J ends were trimmed by 7 bases and 5 bases, with 18 bases remaining between them. Looked up from germline, CDR1 is MNHEY and CDR2 is SMNVEV (reference sequence). The CDR3 extends over 15 amino acids.

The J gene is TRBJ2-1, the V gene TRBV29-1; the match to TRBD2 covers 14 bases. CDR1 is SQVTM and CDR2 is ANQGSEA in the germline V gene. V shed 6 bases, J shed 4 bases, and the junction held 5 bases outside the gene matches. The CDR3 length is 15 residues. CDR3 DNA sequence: TGCAGCGTCGGACTAGCGGGAGGTCAGTACAATGAGCAGTTCTTC. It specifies CSVGLAGGQYNEQFF.

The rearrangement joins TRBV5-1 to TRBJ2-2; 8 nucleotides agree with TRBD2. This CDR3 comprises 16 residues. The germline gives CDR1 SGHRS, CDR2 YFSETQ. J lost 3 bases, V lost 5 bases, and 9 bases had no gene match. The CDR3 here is CASRKPQREYTGELFF. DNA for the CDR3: TGCGCCAGCAGGAAACCACAGCGGGAGTACACCGGGGAGCTGTTTTTT.

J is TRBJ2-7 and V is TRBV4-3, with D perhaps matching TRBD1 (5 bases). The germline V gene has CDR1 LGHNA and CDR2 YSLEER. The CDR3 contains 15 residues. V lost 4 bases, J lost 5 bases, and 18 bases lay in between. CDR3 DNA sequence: TGCGCCAGCAGCCTAGGTTGGGCAGGGTCTAACGAGCAGTACTTC. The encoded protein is CASSLGWAGSNEQYF.

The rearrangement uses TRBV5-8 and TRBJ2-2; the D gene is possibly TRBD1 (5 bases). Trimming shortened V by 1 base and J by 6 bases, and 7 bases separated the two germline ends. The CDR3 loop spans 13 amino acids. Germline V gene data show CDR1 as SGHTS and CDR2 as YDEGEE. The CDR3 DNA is TGTGCCAGCAGCTTGTTAGGGGCCGGGGAGCTGTTTTTT. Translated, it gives CASSLLGAGELFF.

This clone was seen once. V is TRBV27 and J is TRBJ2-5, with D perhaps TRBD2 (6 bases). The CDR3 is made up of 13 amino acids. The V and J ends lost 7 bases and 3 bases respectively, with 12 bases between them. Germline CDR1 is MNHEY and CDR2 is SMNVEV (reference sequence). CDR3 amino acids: CASMGDSEETQYF. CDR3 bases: TGTGCCAGCATGGGGGACTCCGAAGAGACCCAGTACTTC.

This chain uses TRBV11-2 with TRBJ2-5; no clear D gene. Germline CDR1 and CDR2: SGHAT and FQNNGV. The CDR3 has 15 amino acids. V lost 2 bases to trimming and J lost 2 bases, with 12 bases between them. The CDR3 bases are TGTGCCAGCAGCTTACGCCCCAGAATACAAGAGACCCAGTACTTC. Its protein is CASSLRPRIQETQYF.

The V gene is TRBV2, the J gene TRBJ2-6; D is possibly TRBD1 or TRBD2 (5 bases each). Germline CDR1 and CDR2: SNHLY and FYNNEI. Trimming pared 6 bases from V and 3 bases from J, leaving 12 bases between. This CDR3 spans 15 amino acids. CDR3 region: CASSGARVGANVLTF. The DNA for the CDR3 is TGTGCCAGCAGCGGGGCGAGGGTTGGGGCCAACGTCCTGACTTTC.

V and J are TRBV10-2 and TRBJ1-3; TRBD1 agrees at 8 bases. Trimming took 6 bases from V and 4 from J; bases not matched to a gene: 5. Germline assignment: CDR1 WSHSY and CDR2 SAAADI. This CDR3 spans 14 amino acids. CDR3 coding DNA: TGCGCCAGCAGCCTGGACAGGGAGGGAAACACCATATATTTT. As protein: CASSLDREGNTIYF.

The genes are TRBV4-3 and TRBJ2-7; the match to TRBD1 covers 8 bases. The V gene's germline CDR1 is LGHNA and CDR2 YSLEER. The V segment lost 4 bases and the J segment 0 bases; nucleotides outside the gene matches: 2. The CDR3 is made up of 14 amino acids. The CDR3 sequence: CASSRGQASYEQYF. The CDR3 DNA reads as TGCGCCAGCAGCCGGGGACAGGCCTCCTACGAGCAGTACTTC.

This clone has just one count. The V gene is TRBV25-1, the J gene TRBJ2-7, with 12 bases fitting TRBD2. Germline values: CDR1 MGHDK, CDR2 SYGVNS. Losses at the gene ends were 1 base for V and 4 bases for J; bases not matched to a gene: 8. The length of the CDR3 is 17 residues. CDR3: CASSESVASGRVYEQYF. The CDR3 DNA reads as TGTGCCAGCAGTGAATCTGTGGCTAGCGGGAGGGTATACGAGCAGTACTTC.

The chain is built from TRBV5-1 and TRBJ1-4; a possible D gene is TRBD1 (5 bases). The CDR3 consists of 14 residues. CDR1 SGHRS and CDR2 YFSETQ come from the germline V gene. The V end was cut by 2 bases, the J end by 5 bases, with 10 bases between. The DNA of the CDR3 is TGCGCCAGCAGCTTAGGGACGGGGAATGAAAAACTGTTTTTT. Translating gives CASSLGTGNEKLFF.

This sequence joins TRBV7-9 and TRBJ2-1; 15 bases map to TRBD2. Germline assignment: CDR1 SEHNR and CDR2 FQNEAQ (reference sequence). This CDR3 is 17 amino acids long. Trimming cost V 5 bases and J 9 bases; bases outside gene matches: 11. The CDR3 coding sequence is TGTGCCAGCAGCCCAAGGGGACTAGCGGGAGGCCGGGGTGAGCAGTTCTTC. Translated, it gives CASSPRGLAGGRGEQFF.

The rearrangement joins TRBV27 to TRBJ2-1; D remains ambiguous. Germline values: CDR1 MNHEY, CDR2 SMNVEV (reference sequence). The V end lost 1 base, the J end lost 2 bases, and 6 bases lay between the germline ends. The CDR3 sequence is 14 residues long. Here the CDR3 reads CASSLLEPYNEQFF. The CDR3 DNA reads TGTGCCAGCAGTTTATTAGAGCCCTACAATGAGCAGTTCTTC.

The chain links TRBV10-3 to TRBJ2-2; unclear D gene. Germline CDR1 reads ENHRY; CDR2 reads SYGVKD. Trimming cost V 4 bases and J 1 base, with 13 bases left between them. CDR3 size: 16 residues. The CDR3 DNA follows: TGTGCCATCAGTGGGGATGGTCCGATGAACACCGGGGAGCTGTTTTTT. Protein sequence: CAISGDGPMNTGELFF.